These T cell receptor beta chains were read from a single sample in a study of a mutant IDH1 vaccine in newly diagnosed glioma. This table comes from immunoSEQ multiplex PCR, and its TCRdb copy is limited to in-frame clones, with some not included. The repertoire consists of some 23,000 clones, with 93% occurring once and the leading ten covering about 1.2%. Sequencing used PBMCs, obtained from a glioma patient treated with radiotherapy, temozolomide or both. Receptors originate from a man aged 35-49 years with glioma. CDR3s leave out the opening cysteine and the closing phenylalanine or tryptophan.

>TRBJ2-7|TRBV7-2
ASSFSFLRRQDYEQY
>TRBJ2-2|TRBV7-2
ASSLDTYGTGTGELF
>TRBJ1-6|TRBV10-3
AISRGQGGSPLH
>TRBJ1-5|TRBV19
ASRLYSNQPQH
>TRBJ2-7|TRBV10-3
AISDEDRDEYEQY
>TRBJ1-1|TRBV9
ASSVAGTGGAWGAF
>TRBJ1-1|TRBV9
ASSVRLDTEAF
>TRBJ2-5|TRBV2
ASTGRETQY
>TRBJ2-7|TRBV7-2
ASSSQAGEGYEQY
>TRBJ1-1|TRBV5-1
ASRPSPRGTEAF
>TRBJ2-5|TRBV7-3
ASSVRGGQETQY
>TRBJ1-3|TRBV11-3
ASSLGTGDTIY
>TRBJ1-2|TRBV5-1
ASSLGGSNYGYT
>TRBJ2-2|TRBV5-1
ASTAGTANTGELF
>TRBJ2-3|TRBV19
ASSSRRRDTDTQY
>TRBJ2-7|TRBV6-6
ASTPRGQGGYRQY
>TRBJ2-1|TRBV7-8
ASSPSGRAGNEQF
>TRBJ1-1|TRBV6-6
ASSSSRGPSTEAF
>TRBJ2-7|TRBV20-1
SARLAGGMY
>TRBJ1-3|TRBV28
ASRLRGPGNTIY
>TRBJ1-5|TRBV12-5
ASAYGQGGQPQH
>TRBJ1-4|TRBV5-1
ASSRGHRGDNEKLF
>TRBJ1-6|TRBV2
ASNLGTGGLSPLH
>TRBJ2-3|TRBV5-1
ASRYSSGSTDTQY
>TRBJ1-5|TRBV28
ASSLRPGQGATQPQH
>TRBJ2-7|TRBV18
ASSPPGRSGGNEQY
>TRBJ1-2|TRBV5-1
ASSLGQGMAGYT
>TRBJ1-6|TRBV6-5
ASSYFRPLSPLH
>TRBJ1-2|TRBV14
ASSRNRVGGYT
>TRBJ1-5|TRBV21-1
ASSGGRGWDQPQH
>TRBJ2-6|TRBV4-1
ASSQDRSGQGAGDGANVLT
>TRBJ1-3|TRBV29-1
SVLDSGPEKSGNTIY
>TRBJ1-1|TRBV2
ASSGDPGALNTEAF
>TRBJ1-1|TRBV4-3
ASSQDSGAVYTEAF
>TRBJ1-1|TRBV6-5
ASSYDFAAEAF
>TRBJ2-2|TRBV7-9
ASSTSGRGAGELF
>TRBJ1-5|TRBV28
ASSGTGLNQPQH
>TRBJ1-2|TRBV28
ASSGHYGYT
>TRBJ2-7|TRBV4-2
ASSQDGTRPYEQY
>TRBJ2-2|TRBV6-5
ASSYSMGQRTGELF
>TRBJ1-2|TRBV14
ASSPEIGTAWGLDYGYT
>TRBJ2-1|TRBV5-4
ASSLRRAGDYNEQF
>TRBJ2-6|TRBV30
AFEGGEFGANVLT
>TRBJ1-1|TRBV4-2
ASSQADRNTEAF
>TRBJ2-2|TRBV4-1
ASSLKAANTGELF
>TRBJ2-3|TRBV5-1
ASSIPTDTDTQY
>TRBJ2-3|TRBV11-2
ASQRSPVFSTDTQY
>TRBJ1-2|TRBV5-1
ASSLFGVGDT
>TRBJ2-1|TRBV12-5
ASGLDLAGEGGNEQF